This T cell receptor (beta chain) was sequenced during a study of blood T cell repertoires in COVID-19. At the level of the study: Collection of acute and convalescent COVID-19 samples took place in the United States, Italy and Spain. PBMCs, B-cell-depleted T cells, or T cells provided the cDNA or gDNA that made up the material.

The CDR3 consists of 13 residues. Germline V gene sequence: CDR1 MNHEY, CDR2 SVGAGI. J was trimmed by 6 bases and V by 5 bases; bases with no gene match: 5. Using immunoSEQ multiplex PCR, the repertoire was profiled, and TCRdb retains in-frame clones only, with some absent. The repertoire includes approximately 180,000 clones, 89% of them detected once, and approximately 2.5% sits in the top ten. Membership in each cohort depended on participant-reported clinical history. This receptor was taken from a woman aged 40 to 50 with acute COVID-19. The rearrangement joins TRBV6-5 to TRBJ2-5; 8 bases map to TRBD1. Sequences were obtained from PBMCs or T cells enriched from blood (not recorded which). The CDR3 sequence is CASSRGQGQTQYF. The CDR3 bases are TGTGCCAGCAGTCGAGGACAGGGACAGACCCAGTACTTC.